The present T cell receptor beta chain was sequenced within a study of beta chain features in type 1 diabetes. V was clipped by 11 bases and J by 1 base, with 17 bases between them. The germline gives CDR1 SEHNR, CDR2 FQNEAQ (reference sequence). The CDR3 length is 15 residues. This clone has only a few counts. Reverse transcription of all isolated RNA meant that expressed TCRB transcripts were sequenced. An average of about 3.57 million reads was obtained for naive, central memory and regulatory T cell samples. Clones were sequenced by immunoSEQ multiplex PCR, and TCRdb holds only the in-frame ones, with some missing. The data show 300,000 or so clones, 6.5% to 10% seen once.

The material sequenced was central memory CD4+ T cells from blood. The TCR comes from a woman aged 18 to 35 in good health. This rearrangement joins TRBV7-9 to TRBJ2-2; D uncertain. For the CDR3, the DNA is TGTGCCGTCTCTTCTCCATCGAGGAACACCGGGGAGCTGTTTTTT. Residues: CAVSSPSRNTGELFF.